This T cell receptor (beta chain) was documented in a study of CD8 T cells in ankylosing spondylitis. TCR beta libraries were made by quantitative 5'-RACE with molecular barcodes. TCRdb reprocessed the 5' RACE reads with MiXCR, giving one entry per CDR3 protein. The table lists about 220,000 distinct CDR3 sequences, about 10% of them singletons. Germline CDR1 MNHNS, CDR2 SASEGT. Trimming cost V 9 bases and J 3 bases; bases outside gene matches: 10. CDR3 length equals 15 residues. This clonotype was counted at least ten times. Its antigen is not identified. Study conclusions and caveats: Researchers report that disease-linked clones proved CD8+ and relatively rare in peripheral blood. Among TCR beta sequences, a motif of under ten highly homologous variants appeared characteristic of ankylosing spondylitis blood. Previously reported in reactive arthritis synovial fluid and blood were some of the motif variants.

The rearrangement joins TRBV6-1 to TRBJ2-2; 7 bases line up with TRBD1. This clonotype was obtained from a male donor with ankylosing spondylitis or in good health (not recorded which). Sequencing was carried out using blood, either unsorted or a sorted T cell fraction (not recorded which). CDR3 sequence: CASGVATGYTGELFF. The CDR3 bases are TGTGCCAGTGGGGTGGCGACAGGGTACACCGGGGAGCTGTTTTTT.